What follows is one TCR beta chain and its context. The antigen this receptor binds is unknown. The input lacks base qualities; no much larger clone sits a single base away. The data originate from a study of shared clonotypes between healthy human individuals (TCRdb year 2020). Regarding the research as a whole: A few men and a couple of women, aged 18 to 49 years, made up the cohort. To estimate repertoire size and how much clonotype sharing occurs between individuals, the study deeply sequenced the blood TCR repertoires of a handful of healthy adults. For each donor, CD4 naive and CD4 memory were each run on three plates, CD8 naive on two plates, and CD8 memory on one plate. Each donor's leukapheresis produced roughly between roughly 0.94 and 9.5 billion PBMCs. Different laboratories and diverse techniques were used to prepare libraries and sequence TCR repertoires, to increase sequencing depth and limit assay-specific biases.

Including cysteine and phenylalanine, the CDR3 has 14 amino acids. The sequence is cut down to CDR3 DNA, 42 bases in frame from base 1. The germline V gene encodes CDR1 MNHNS and CDR2 SASEGT. V loses 0 bases of germline sequence and J loses 7 bases, and the interval between the two ends is 10 bases. Results the study describes overall, beyond this receptor: Even with the large sequencing depth, rarefaction of the sorted-subset datasets indicated that sequencing was incomplete. Compared with non-shared clonotypes, the clonotypes found in all four sorted-subset donors had higher generation probabilities. Naive subsets generally had larger estimated clonotype richness than memory subsets did. When several donors were compared, the shared fraction of clonotypes was roughly 5% for naive CD4, roughly 3.3% for naive CD8, 2% to 2.5% for memory CD4, and about 0.36% for memory CD8. Only blood was sampled, and tissue TCR repertoires likely differ from those in blood. The small number of donors limited the genetic and exposure-history diversity represented. Pairwise subsampling indicated that sequencing depth was expected to affect the degree of clonotype sharing among donors.

Donors were healthy HIV-negative adults with no recently reported acute infections or vaccinations. All donors were Caucasian adults living in Nashville, Tennessee, USA. Magnetic negative selection was used to enrich CD4+ T cells, after which naive cells were positively selected on CD45RA and the negative fraction became the memory subset. After blood collection by leukapheresis, PBMCs were isolated using Ficoll-Histopaque density gradient centrifugation and then cryopreserved in the vapor phase of liquid nitrogen. Analytical flow cytometry was used to check the purity and quantity of every magnetically sorted T cell population. Each sorted fraction had its genomic DNA isolated and then quantified by UV absorbance on a Nanodrop 2000c. Using the deep immunoSEQ assay, multiplex PCR amplified TCR CDR3 regions from genomic DNA. Extracted genomic DNA from each cell subset was spread evenly across all wells of several immunoSEQ 96-well plates, with each plate serving as a replicate. For sorted subsets, around 200 ng genomic DNA, equal to 25,000 to 35,000 T cell genomes, was loaded into each replicate PCR. Purified libraries were measured with a Qubit 3.0 fluorometer, size-checked on a Bioanalyzer 2100, and measured again with the KAPA Library Quantification kit. Each immunoSEQ 96-well plate was sequenced on its own single-read 150-cycle Illumina NextSeq 550 flow cell. As for the authors' bioinformatics: Because only junctional sequences without quality scores were contained in the immunoSEQ output, filtering matching that applied to full-length reads could not be performed. Sequences were annotated with PyIR, a Python wrapper for IgBLAST v1.9, and V/J genes and CDR3 were assigned using IMGT germline references. Any read was removed if the V/J assignment was weak (E-value above 1e-6), the CDR3 was missing, or the read contained stop codons, out-of-frame junctions, or ambiguous translated residues. V3J clonotypes were defined by identical inferred V gene, J gene, and CDR3 amino acid sequence. To compute the percentage overlap between repertoires, the number of shared unique clonotypes was divided by the size of the smaller repertoire. RTK rarefaction, the Chao1 estimator, and Recon v2.1 estimates of unobserved clonotypes were used to assess repertoire richness. For all TCRbeta clonotypes obtained by the gDNA method from a handful of donors, generation probabilities were computed with OLGA. As stored in TCRdb, this immuneACCESS dataset retains in-frame rearrangements with V and J assigned. A fraction of the clones does not appear; measured against another copy, unresolved V genes explain less than half of the discrepancy, and the remainder lacks a known reason. V and J calls plus clone size are reproduced from that table; the DNA served to infer D and trimming. The sample data list 700,000 or so clones, and about two thirds of these were observed just once. Roughly 1.8% of the sample is in the top ten clones.

The source material was memory CD4+ T cells sorted from blood. The cell subset or site label here, explained by the study, means: CD45RA-negative fraction. The V gene is TRBV6-1 and the J gene is TRBJ1-5; no D segment can be confidently identified. The TCR was taken from a woman in her thirties in good health. The CDR3 region has the sequence CASSEASGWQPQHF. The DNA sequence follows: TGTGCCAGCAGTGAAGCGTCGGGATGGCAGCCCCAGCATTTT.